By sample fraction, the clone carrying this T cell receptor beta chain is hyperexpanded. Its antigen is undetermined. The sample originates from a study of neurological immune-mediated disorders. Regarding the study as a whole: The most TCR clonal expansion was seen in HTLV-1-associated myelopathy, and the least was seen in multiple sclerosis, which fell below healthy controls.

The sorted libraries started from 1 million CD4+ or CD8+ T cells. The authors made cDNA by 5'RACE with 10-nucleotide random UMIs. MiXCR, applied by TCRdb to the 5' RACE reads, yields one record per CDR3 protein. This table has about 19,000 distinct CDR3 sequences, approximately 8% appearing once. The source is a woman younger than 45 with HTLV-1-associated myelopathy (HAM/TSP). Sequenced sample: CD8+ T cells from blood.

DNA for the CDR3: TGCGCCAGCAGCCCCCTGGTCGGGAGCAATCAGCCCCAGCATTTT. Amino acid sequence: CASSPLVGSNQPQHF. J is TRBJ1-5 and V is TRBV4-1; the D is unclear. Per germline, CDR1 MGHRA and CDR2 YSYEKL. This CDR3 has 15 residues. Trimming stripped 4 bases from V and 1 base from J, with 11 bases between.